The present T cell receptor (beta chain) was sequenced within a study of identifying expanded T cells in peripheral blood. The protocol was immunoSEQ multiplex PCR, while the TCRdb copy is restricted to in-frame clones and leaves out a portion. This sample has around 120,000 clones, with 70% to 90% found just once. The study's findings and limits: About 1.2 clones differed between technical replicates, versus around 16 and 19 over time.

As regards this clone: Its antigen is unidentified.

This receptor was obtained from a person aged 18 to 75 in good health. Specimen: blood.

CDR3 in amino acids: CASSMSSNQPQHF. CDR3 DNA: TGTGCCAGTAGTATGAGTAGCAATCAGCCCCAGCATTTT. This rearrangement joins TRBV19 to TRBJ1-5; D call uncertain. Trimming took 3 bases from V and 0 from J, leaving 3 bases between them. CDR3 length: 13 residues. Germline V CDR1 and CDR2: LNHDA, SQIVND (reference sequence).